The text below deals with one TCR beta chain. This specimen comes from a study of cytomegalovirus exposure and HLA in healthy donors. V was clipped by 5 bases and J by 5 bases, with 8 bases between them. Per the germline V gene, CDR1 is SGHNT and CDR2 is YENEEA. The CDR3 extends over 12 amino acids. 60 Vbeta and 13 Jbeta primers were used in PCR. Per the authors' pipeline: Later reanalysis found 75 million to 100 million unique TCR beta chains, 10 million to 14 million of them shared. The method was immunoSEQ multiplex PCR; TCRdb's version includes in-frame clones alone and lacks a portion of them. The V and J calls and clone size were taken over from that table, and D and trimming were inferred from the DNA. Of more than 150,000 clones listed, 82% are singletons.

This sequence was found in a man in his forties in good health and CMV-seronegative. The chain employs TRBV11-3 and TRBJ2-3; D not resolved. The sequencing sample was made of PBMCs. The CDR3 DNA sequence: TGTGCCAGCAGCCGACATAGAGATACGCAGTATTTT. Its translation is CASSRHRDTQYF. The variable domain in full, with the rest retrieved from reference TRBV11-3 and TRBJ2-3, is EAGVVQSPRYKIIEKKQPVAFWCNPISGHNTLYWYLQNLGQGPELLIRYENEEAVDDSQLPKDRFSAERLKGVDSTLKIQPAELGDSAVYLCASSRHRDTQYFGPGTRLTVL.